The rows below give T cell receptor beta chains drawn from one sample of a study of T cells in Graves' hyperthyroidism and ophthalmopathy. TCRdb re-called the multiplex PCR reads through MiXCR, storing one row per CDR3 protein. The sample lists some 620,000 distinct CDR3 sequences, roughly 15% occurring once. Material: blood. Every receptor here comes from a woman aged 30 to 39 with Graves' hyperthyroidism. Both conserved end residues are part of each CDR3. D genes are given only for firm matches. The size field is filled for only some rows; it gives once, few, many or a size class.

D gene | J gene | V gene | clone size | CDR3 DNA | CDR3 protein
TRBD1 | TRBJ2-7 | TRBV29-1 | . | TGCAGCGTAGGGACAGGGGGCGGCGAGCAGTACTTC | CSVGTGGGEQYF
. | TRBJ2-5 | TRBV28 | many | TGTGCCAGCAGTTTATTTCAGGGACAAGCAGAGACCCAGTACTTC | CASSLFQGQAETQYF
. | TRBJ1-1 | TRBV7-9 | many | TGTGCCAGCAGCTTAGAAGGGGCCAGAAACACTGAAGCTTTCTTT | CASSLEGARNTEAFF
. | TRBJ2-5 | TRBV2 | many | TGTGCCAGGGGTCCGTCGGGAGAAAAGGAGACCCAGTACTTC | CARGPSGEKETQYF
. | TRBJ2-3 | TRBV20-1 | many | TGCAGTGCTAATCTGGAGGTGCCAGATACGCAGTATTTT | CSANLEVPDTQYF
TRBD1 | TRBJ1-5 | TRBV2 | many | TGTGCCAGCAGTGAAAGACAGGGGGCTCCCGGGCCCCAGCATTTT | CASSERQGAPGPQHF
. | TRBJ1-2 | TRBV18 | many | TGTGCCAGCTCACCGGACAGCGACTATGGCTACACCTTC | CASSPDSDYGYTF
. | TRBJ2-3 | TRBV7-2 | many | TGTGCCAGCAGCTTCGAGGCCGGTACGCAGTATTTT | CASSFEAGTQYF
. | TRBJ2-1 | TRBV7-2 | many | TGTGCCAGCAGCTTACACTCGGCCAATGAGCAGTTCTTC | CASSLHSANEQFF
. | TRBJ1-1 | TRBV28 | many | TGTGCCAGCAGTGGGATCAACCCTGAAGCTTTCTTT | CASSGINPEAFF
. | TRBJ2-1 | TRBV7-8 | many | TGTGCCAGCAGCTTACATAACTACCCCTACAATGAGCAGTTCTTC | CASSLHNYPYNEQFF
TRBD2 | TRBJ2-5 | TRBV11-2 | . | TGTGCCAGCAGCCCCGGGACTAGCGCACCAAACAAAAAAGAGACCCAGTACTTC | CASSPGTSAPNKKETQYF
. | TRBJ2-7 | TRBV6-1 | . | TGTGCCACCCTGGGGGCGGGAGAGCAGTACTTC | CATLGAGEQYF
TRBD2 | TRBJ2-7 | TRBV13 | few | TGTGCCAGCAGCCTCGACGGGGGGGTACCCTACGAGCAGTACTTC | CASSLDGGVPYEQYF
. | TRBJ2-4 | TRBV5-5 | few | TGTGCCAGCAGCTTGGGGCCCAAAAACATTCAGTACTTC | CASSLGPKNIQYF
TRBD2 | TRBJ2-1 | TRBV27 | many | TGTGCCAGCAGTCCTAGCGGGGGATGGTCTAGCAATGAGCAGTTCTTC | CASSPSGGWSSNEQFF
. | TRBJ2-1 | TRBV9 | . | TGTGCCAGCAGCGTGGGGGGGCGGAATGAGCAGTTCTTC | CASSVGGRNEQFF
. | TRBJ2-1 | TRBV5-5 | many | TGTGCCAGCAGCTTACTAGTTACCGGTGAGCAGTTCTTC | CASSLLVTGEQFF
TRBD2 | TRBJ2-7 | TRBV7-9 | many | TGTGCCAGCAGCTTAAGCGGGAGCCCATACGAGCAGTACTTC | CASSLSGSPYEQYF
TRBD1 | TRBJ2-7 | TRBV7-6 | many | TGTGCCAGCAGCTCGACAGGGACGCATTCCTACGAGCAGTACTTC | CASSSTGTHSYEQYF
. | TRBJ2-6 | TRBV28 | . | TGTGCCAGCAGTTTTCCGACCCTCTCTGGGGCCAACGTCCTGACTTTC | CASSFPTLSGANVLTF
. | TRBJ2-5 | TRBV11-2 | many | TGTGCCAGCAGCTTAGACCCGGGGCTATCGGGAACCGAGAACCAGTACTTC | CASSLDPGLSGTENQYF
. | TRBJ1-3 | TRBV3-1 | few | TGTGCCAGCAGCCAAGTAAAGTCCTCTGGAAACACCATATATTTT | CASSQVKSSGNTIYF
. | TRBJ2-5 | TRBV12-3/TRBV12-4 | many | TGTGCCAGCAGTTTGTTCCGGCCCCAAGAGACCCAGTACTTC | CASSLFRPQETQYF
. | TRBJ2-3 | TRBV9 | . | TGTACCAGCAGCGGAGCGGTGAACACAGATACGCAGTATTTT | CTSSGAVNTDTQYF
. | TRBJ2-7 | TRBV29-1 | . | TGCAGCGTTGTGACAGGCTCCTACGAGCAGTACTTC | CSVVTGSYEQYF